Listed here are 30 T cell receptor beta chains from one sample, sequenced in a study of beta chain features in type 1 diabetes. Every bit of the isolated RNA underwent reverse transcription, so sequencing read expressed TCRB transcripts. Profiling relied on immunoSEQ multiplex PCR, and the TCRdb table lists in-frame clones only, not all of them. The sample consists of about 240,000 clones, 25% to 30% of them appearing once. Sequencing was done on a sample of central memory CD4+ T cells from blood. These receptors were obtained from a man under 40 in good health.

This clone came up a few times. The chain is built from TRBV25-1 and TRBJ2-7; 10 bases map to TRBD2. The CDR3 is made up of 13 amino acids. Germline-derived CDR1 and CDR2 are MGHDK and SYGVNS. With 6 bases clipped from V and 5 bases from J, the junction kept 4 bases outside the gene matches. CDR3 residues: CASSAAGGHEQYF. CDR3 nucleotides: TGTGCCAGCAGCGCAGCGGGAGGGCACGAGCAGTACTTC.

This clone was observed a handful of times. The chain combines TRBV5-1 with TRBJ2-6, with D hard to call. CDR1 and CDR2 (germline): SGHRS, YFSETQ. CDR3 length equals 15 residues. Trimming took off 4 bases at V and 0 bases at J, with 8 bases between the two ends. The CDR3 region has the DNA TGCGCCAGCAGCCCTGGCCCCTCTGGGGCCAACGTCCTGACTTTC. Amino acid sequence: CASSPGPSGANVLTF.

The chain carries TRBV7-2 and TRBJ2-7; D remains ambiguous. Looked up from germline, CDR1 is SGHTA and CDR2 is FQGNSA. V gave up 1 base and J gave up 1 base, with 11 bases separating them. CDR3 length: 15 amino acids. The CDR3, as DNA: TGTGCCAGCAGCTTAGAGCTACACACGTCCTACGAGCAGTACTTC. It yields the protein CASSLELHTSYEQYF.

The J gene is TRBJ2-3, the V gene TRBV5-6; D remains unclear. Trimming shortened V by 0 bases and J by 6 bases, and 11 bases separated the two germline ends. Germline V CDR1 and CDR2: SGHDT, YYEEEE. This CDR3 region has 14 residues. This CDR3 is CASSLEHDGDTQYF. As DNA, the CDR3 is TGTGCCAGCAGCTTGGAACACGACGGGGATACGCAGTATTTT.

The chain joins TRBV5-1 to TRBJ2-7, with 8 bases aligning to TRBD1. CDR3 length equals 13 residues. Trimming at V came to 4 bases and at J to 6 bases, leaving 6 bases not matched to a gene. Per germline, CDR1 SGHRS and CDR2 YFSETQ. In nucleotides, the CDR3 is TGCGCCAGCAGCAGGACAGGGTACGGCGAGCAGTACTTC. It encodes CASSRTGYGEQYF.

This clone was seen only a few times. The chain links TRBV2 to TRBJ1-2; no reliable D call. The germline gives CDR1 SNHLY, CDR2 FYNNEI. The CDR3 has 13 residues. Deletions cut 11 bases from V and 1 base from J, with 14 bases between. CDR3 in DNA: TGTGCCTCCCAGGACGGATTTAACTATGGCTACACCTTC. Protein sequence: CASQDGFNYGYTF.

The CDR3 here is CATGTGTYEQYF. CDR3 DNA sequence: TGTGCCACGGGGACAGGGACATACGAGCAGTACTTC. The chain has TRBV10-3 and TRBJ2-7; 9 nucleotides match TRBD1. This CDR3 has 12 residues. The V segment lost 10 bases and the J segment 4 bases; nucleotides outside the gene matches: 5. The germline gives CDR1 ENHRY, CDR2 SYGVKD.

This clone came up a few times. The V call is TRBV6-5, the J call TRBJ2-2; D is undetermined. Germline V CDR1 and CDR2: MNHEY, SVGAGI. This CDR3 contains 15 residues. The V end was cut by 0 bases, the J end by 5 bases, with 10 bases between. The CDR3 region is CASSYSFSETGELFF. The CDR3 DNA reads TGTGCCAGCAGTTACTCGTTCAGTGAAACCGGGGAGCTGTTTTTT.

This CDR3 reads CASTWTSGSSGDTQYF. The CDR3 bases are TGTGCCAGCACCTGGACTAGCGGGAGCTCAGGAGATACGCAGTATTTT. The chain has TRBV7-2 and TRBJ2-3; 13 nucleotides match TRBD2. The CDR3 sequence is 16 residues long. The V segment lost 7 bases and the J segment 5 bases; nucleotides outside the gene matches: 9. Germline CDR1 SGHTA, CDR2 FQGNSA.

This rearrangement joins TRBV25-1 to TRBJ2-7; the match to TRBD1 covers 10 bases. Germline CDR1 reads MGHDK; CDR2 reads SYGVNS. This CDR3 has 17 amino acids. J gave up 3 bases and V 4 bases, and 12 bases lay outside the gene matches. CDR3 in amino acids: CASSGAKTGGGYYEQYF. CDR3 nucleotide sequence: TGTGCCAGCAGTGGGGCTAAGACAGGGGGCGGTTACTACGAGCAGTACTTC.

This rearrangement joins TRBV7-9 to TRBJ2-3; TRBD1 matches 9 bases. V gave up 3 bases and J gave up 3 bases; unmatched junction bases: 7. CDR3 length: 16 amino acids. Germline V lookup: CDR1 SEHNR, CDR2 FQNEAQ (reference sequence). In DNA, the CDR3 is TGTGCCAGCAGCTTTAGCGTAGGACAGGGGACAGATACGCAGTATTTT. Its protein is CASSFSVGQGTDTQYF.

CDR3 loop: CASSRGQGYYEQYF. For the CDR3, the DNA is TGTGCCAGCAGTAGAGGGCAGGGCTACTACGAGCAGTACTTC. V gene TRBV25-1 combines with J gene TRBJ2-7, with D perhaps matching TRBD1 or TRBD2 (5 bases each). Germline V lookup: CDR1 MGHDK, CDR2 SYGVNS. V was cut by 5 bases and J by 3 bases, with 14 bases left in between. This CDR3 is built from 14 residues.

J is TRBJ2-3 and V is TRBV10-1, with a possible D match to TRBD2 (5 bases). The CDR3 contains 14 residues. V was trimmed by 4 bases and J by 6 bases, leaving 14 bases between them. Looked up from germline, CDR1 is WNHNN and CDR2 is SYGVQD (reference sequence). This chain's CDR3 is CASSGSGRGDTQYF. DNA of the CDR3: TGCGCCAGCAGTGGATCGGGTAGAGGGGATACGCAGTATTTT.

Details on this clone: It may be a read error: a sequence one base away is much more abundant. This chain links TRBV2 with TRBJ2-7, with 8 nucleotides matching TRBD1. This CDR3 spans 15 amino acids. The germline CDR1 and CDR2 sequences are SNHLY and FYNNEI. In nucleotides, the CDR3 is TGTGACAGCAGTGAAAGGACAGGGAAATCCTACGAGCAGTACTTC. Protein product: CDSSERTGKSYEQYF.

The chain carries TRBV28 and TRBJ2-7; TRBD2 aligns across 8 bases. V was clipped by 2 bases and J by 1 base; unmatched bases: 1. The germline V gene encodes CDR1 MDHEN and CDR2 SYDVKM. This CDR3 is built from 14 residues. CDR3 residues: CASSLTGGSYEQYF. In DNA form, the CDR3 reads TGTGCCAGCAGTTTAACGGGAGGGTCCTACGAGCAGTACTTC.

The chain has TRBV4-1 and TRBJ2-1, with D maybe TRBD1 (6 bases). The germline CDR1 and CDR2 sequences are MGHRA and YSYEKL. The CDR3 runs to 12 residues. V shed 9 bases and J shed 4 bases, with 10 bases lying between them. The CDR3 protein is CASADSYNEQFF. The CDR3 DNA reads TGCGCCAGTGCGGACAGTTACAATGAGCAGTTCTTC.

For this clone: It differs at one base from a far larger clone, so likely a read error. In the same sample, other DNA sequences code for this CDR3. V is TRBV9 and J is TRBJ2-3, with unresolved D. CDR1 is SGDLS and CDR2 is YYNGEE in the germline V gene. V lost 2 bases and J lost 0, with 1 base in between. This CDR3 has 12 amino acids. CDR3 sequence: CASSVSTDTQYF. Written as DNA, the CDR3 is TGTGCCAGCAGCGTTAGCACAGATACGCAGTATTTT.

The chain couples TRBV7-8 to TRBJ1-2; D uncertain. The V gene's germline CDR1 is SGHVS and CDR2 FQNEAQ. The V end lost 0 bases, the J end lost 8 bases, and 19 bases lay between the germline ends. The CDR3 is 16 amino acids. CDR3: CASSLASALPADGYTF. The DNA for the CDR3 is TGTGCCAGCAGCTTAGCTTCGGCACTACCTGCGGACGGCTACACCTTC.

The chain links TRBV10-3 to TRBJ1-5; D unresolved. V lost 7 bases to trimming and J lost 1 base, with 8 bases between them. This CDR3 is built from 13 residues. From germline, CDR1 is ENHRY and CDR2 SYGVKD. The CDR3 DNA reads as TGTGCCATCACCGCCGAGAGCAATCAGCCCCAGCATTTT. This translates into CAITAESNQPQHF.

This clone was found a few times. The chain couples TRBV5-6 to TRBJ1-6; D unclear. V was trimmed by 0 bases and J by 6 bases, leaving 10 bases between them. CDR1 is SGHDT and CDR2 is YYEEEE in the germline V gene. This CDR3 region has 15 residues. The CDR3 bases are TGTGCCAGCAGCTTGGATCCTCGGGGTAATTCACCCCTCCACTTT. The encoded protein is CASSLDPRGNSPLHF.

As concerns this clone: The same CDR3 arises from other DNA sequences in this sample as well. The chain has TRBV20-1 and TRBJ2-7; D remains unclear. Germline V gene sequence: CDR1 DFQATT, CDR2 SNEGSKA (reference sequence). This CDR3 region has 11 residues. Trimming took off 1 base at V and 6 bases at J, with 7 bases between the two ends. Here the CDR3 reads CSARALSEQYF. As DNA, the CDR3 is TGCAGTGCTAGAGCCCTCAGCGAGCAGTACTTC.

This clone was seen a few times. Other DNA sequences from this sample encode an identical CDR3 as well. The chain joins TRBV28 to TRBJ2-1; 9 bases align to TRBD2. The ends lost 5 bases at V and 2 bases at J; junction bases unmatched: 10. The CDR3 contains 17 residues. The germline CDR1 and CDR2 sequences are MDHEN and SYDVKM. CDR3 loop: CASSPPLAGSPYNEQFF. The CDR3 nucleotides read TGTGCCAGCAGTCCGCCGCTAGCGGGAAGCCCCTACAATGAGCAGTTCTTC.

The V call is TRBV5-1, the J call TRBJ2-1; TRBD1 aligns across 7 bases. V lost 4 bases, J lost 2 bases, and 12 bases stayed unmatched. The length of the CDR3 is 17 residues. Germline V gives CDR1 SGHRS, CDR2 YFSETQ. The DNA for the CDR3 is TGCGCCAGCAGCGCAACCCCGACAGGGAAGGCCTACAATGAGCAGTTCTTC. This codes for CASSATPTGKAYNEQFF. The full variable domain, in which reference TRBV5-1 and TRBJ2-1 provide the parts outside the CDR3, is KAGVTQTPRYLIKTRGQQVTLSCSPISGHRSVSWYQQTPGQGLQFLFEYFSETQRNKGNFPGRFSGRQFSNSRSEMNVSTLELGDSALYLCASSATPTGKAYNEQFFGPGTRLTVL.

This clone has more than one count but fewer than ten. The chain combines TRBV18 with TRBJ1-6; D is ambiguous. Trimming stripped 3 bases from V and 8 bases from J, with 8 bases between. The germline CDR1 and CDR2 sequences are KGHSH and LQKENI. The CDR3 has 13 residues. DNA of the CDR3: TGTGCCAGCTCACCGGTCCCTGATTCACCCCTCCACTTT. It yields the protein CASSPVPDSPLHF. The whole variable domain, remainder taken from reference TRBV18 and TRBJ1-6, is NAGVMQNPRHLVRRRGQEARLRCSPMKGHSHVYWYRQLPEEGLKFMVYLQKENIIDESGMPKERFSAEFPKEGPSILRIQQVVRGDSAAYFCASSPVPDSPLHFGNGTRLTVT.

V is TRBV29-1 and J is TRBJ1-2; TRBD1 agrees at 7 bases. The germline V gene encodes CDR1 SQVTM and CDR2 ANQGSEA. The J segment lost 6 bases and the V segment lost 3 bases, leaving 7 bases of the junction unmatched. This CDR3 has 13 residues. The CDR3: CSVDQTGMNGYTF. CDR3 nucleotide sequence: TGCAGCGTTGATCAGACAGGGATGAATGGCTACACCTTC.

The V and J genes are TRBV7-9 and TRBJ2-3; D gene unclear. With 1 base removed from V and 14 bases from J, the gap between germline ends came to 16 bases. The CDR3 covers 13 residues. Germline CDR1 SEHNR, CDR2 FQNEAQ (reference sequence). The CDR3 DNA is TGTGCCAGCAGCTTAGAAATTGGCCCGGTGGGGTATTTT. This gives the protein CASSLEIGPVGYF. Full variable domain (missing parts from reference TRBV7-9 and TRBJ2-3): DTGVSQNPRHKITKRGQNVTFRCDPISEHNRLYWYRQTLGQGPEFLTYFQNEAQLEKSRLLSDRFSAERPKGSFSTLEIQRTEQGDSAMYLCASSLEIGPVGYFGPGTRLTVL.

This clone was seen more than once but under ten times. A much larger clone sits a single nucleotide away, making a read error possible. Other DNA variants within this sample encode the same CDR3. The CDR3 reads CASSQTYEQYF. CDR3 coding DNA: TGTGCCAGCAGCCAGACCTACGAGCAGTACTTC. The chain is built from TRBV14 and TRBJ2-7; D unclear. Germline V gives CDR1 SGHDN, CDR2 FVKESK. V was trimmed by 3 bases and J by 2 bases, leaving 2 bases between them. The CDR3 loop spans 11 amino acids.

There are a few counts of this clone. V is TRBV19 and J is TRBJ2-7; no firm D call. V lost 6 bases, J lost 1 base, and 13 bases lay in between. The CDR3 has 14 residues. The germline gives CDR1 LNHDA, CDR2 SQIVND (reference sequence). The DNA for the CDR3 is TGTGCCAGTAGGAGACACTCCACATCCTACGAGCAGTACTTC. Translating it yields CASRRHSTSYEQYF.

V gene TRBV29-1 combines with J gene TRBJ2-3, with 7 bases lining up with TRBD2. Trimming at V came to 6 bases and at J to 7 bases, leaving 13 bases not matched to a gene. Germline V gene lookup returns CDR1 SQVTM and CDR2 ANQGSEA. The CDR3 sequence is 14 residues long. The CDR3: CSVSAGSGLNTQYF. The CDR3, as DNA: TGCAGCGTCTCAGCAGGTAGCGGGTTGAATACGCAGTATTTT.

The chain employs TRBV6-5 and TRBJ2-5, with D unclear. Trimming left V 8 bases short and J 1 base short, with 11 bases between. CDR3 length: 13 amino acids. The germline V gene has CDR1 MNHEY and CDR2 SVGAGI. The CDR3 nucleotides read TGTGCCAGCGGGCAGAGGCCCCAAGAGACCCAGTACTTC. It translates to CASGQRPQETQYF.